The following is a TCR beta chain sequence with its context. Its antigen has not been determined. No qualities accompany the bases; no much larger clone lies one base away. CDR1 and CDR2 were assigned from the germline V gene (reference sequence) as GTSNPN and SVGIG. V was cut back by 2 bases and J by 9 bases, leaving a gap of 8 bases between them. The CDR3 has 11 amino acids, counting the end cysteine and phenylalanine. Only the CDR3 region is kept as DNA, spanning 33 bases read in frame from base 1. Each donor gave one peripheral blood draw, averaging roughly 120 mL, which was collected into heparinised tubes. Using a panel that included CD45RO, CCR7, CD25, CD127, CD95 and CD27, naive, central memory, regulatory and stem cell-like memory CD4+ T cells were sorted on a BD FACSAria II. A purity above 95% was achieved for all sorted populations. PBMCs were isolated immediately by Lymphoprep density gradient centrifugation and stained directly without culture. To minimize batch effects, samples were stained and sorted in pairs, one healthy donor with one patient per experiment.

This sample stems from a study of beta chain features in type 1 diabetes (dated 2018 in TCRdb). As for the study more broadly: Mean age, gender distribution, total cell number and subset yield were not different between patients and healthy donors. The study compared the TCRB repertoires of sorted circulating CD4+ T cell subsets in recently diagnosed type 1 diabetes patients with those in matched healthy donors. A total of roughly 100 million sorted cells were examined across all samples, and a strong correlation was observed between cell number per subset and RNA yield. Whereas all 30 or so donors provided naive and central memory subsets, regulatory and stem cell-like memory subsets were isolated from just 8 patients and about 8 healthy donors.

All of the isolated RNA was reverse transcribed with the High Capacity cDNA Reverse Transcription Kit, so expressed TCRB transcripts were sequenced. Naive, central memory and regulatory T cell samples underwent deep immunoSEQ sequencing, averaging around 3.9 million total reads per sample. Sorted cells were lysed in RLT buffer and RNA was extracted with DNase-treated RNeasy Micro or Mini kits, depending on cell number. Each cell subset was processed separately to prevent cross-contamination, with patient and healthy donor samples processed together. The immunoSEQ multiplex PCR was used to amplify TCRB sequences from cDNA, yielding 87-bp fragments that span the CDR3 region. Sequencing of the amplicons was done on the Illumina HiSeq platform. The paper's data handling went like this. PCR bias was computationally corrected using synthetic template baselines, reads within Hamming distance 2 were collapsed, and singletons that could not be merged were discarded. Reads were aligned to IMGT to assign V, D and J genes, CDR3 length, and insertions or deletions at six rearrangement sites. Clonotype counts were normalized to sorted cell number within each subset before computing true diversity and Gini coefficients with the tcR R package. The overlap coefficient, calculated on TCRB nucleotide sequences, was used to measure repertoire sharing. Out-of-frame TCRB sequences from naive cells were analyzed as a proxy for the pre-selection repertoire. TCRdb provides this immuneACCESS table in a form limited to in-frame rearrangements. Some clones are lacking; in checked studies, under half of them reflect an unresolved V gene, and why the rest are absent is not known. V and J calls plus clone size are reproduced from that table; the DNA served to infer D and trimming. The sample has roughly 300,000 clones on record, roughly an eighth of them singletons. 0.017% of the sample lies in the top ten.

Here is what the overall study found, with its caveats: PCR might favor shorter templates, but patient and control samples were amplified and corrected together, so any skew would affect both groups equally. Because cDNA was sequenced instead of genomic DNA, activated cells with high expression could be over-represented, although the groups did not differ in activation or CD3 levels. A moderate but significant shortening of TCRB CDR3 length was observed in type 1 diabetes patients in all four CD4+ subsets. At VDJ recombination sites, patients with type 1 diabetes made fewer insertions and deleted more nucleotides, a pattern implying thymic rearrangement abnormalities. Because the HLA sub-analyses included only small numbers of individuals, any influence of HLA type on TCRB rearrangement was left unresolved. The naive, central memory and regulatory TCRB repertoires appeared to resemble one another more closely among patients than among healthy donors.

The clonotype originates from a man aged 30 to 45 with type 1 diabetes. The specimen was naive CD4+ T cells from blood. This specimen's cell subset or site label, per the study, means: true naive CD4+ T cells. The chain employs TRBV30 and TRBJ1-5, with no confident D gene call. The nucleotide sequence reads as follows: TGTGCCTGGAGTATGGCGGGGCCCCAGCATTTT. Translated, it reads CAWSMAGPQHF.